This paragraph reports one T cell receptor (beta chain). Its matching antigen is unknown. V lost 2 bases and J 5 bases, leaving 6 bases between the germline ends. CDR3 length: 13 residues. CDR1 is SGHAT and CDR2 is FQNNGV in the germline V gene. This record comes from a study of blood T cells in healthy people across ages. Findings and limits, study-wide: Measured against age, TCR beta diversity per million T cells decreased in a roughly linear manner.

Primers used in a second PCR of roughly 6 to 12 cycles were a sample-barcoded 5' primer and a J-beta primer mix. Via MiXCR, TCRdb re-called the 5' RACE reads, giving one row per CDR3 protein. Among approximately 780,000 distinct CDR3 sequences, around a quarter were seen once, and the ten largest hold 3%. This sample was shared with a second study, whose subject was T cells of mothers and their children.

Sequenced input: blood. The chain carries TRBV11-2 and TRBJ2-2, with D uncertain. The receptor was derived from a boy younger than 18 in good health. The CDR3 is CASSLKWTGELFF. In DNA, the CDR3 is TGTGCCAGCAGCTTAAAATGGACCGGGGAGCTGTTTTTT. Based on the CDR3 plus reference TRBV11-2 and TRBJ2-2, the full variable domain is EAGVAQSPRYKIIEKRQSVAFWCNPISGHATLYWYQQILGQGPKLLIQFQNNGVVDDSQLPKDRFSAERLKGVDSTLKIQPAKLEDSAVYLCASSLKWTGELFFGEGSRLTVL.